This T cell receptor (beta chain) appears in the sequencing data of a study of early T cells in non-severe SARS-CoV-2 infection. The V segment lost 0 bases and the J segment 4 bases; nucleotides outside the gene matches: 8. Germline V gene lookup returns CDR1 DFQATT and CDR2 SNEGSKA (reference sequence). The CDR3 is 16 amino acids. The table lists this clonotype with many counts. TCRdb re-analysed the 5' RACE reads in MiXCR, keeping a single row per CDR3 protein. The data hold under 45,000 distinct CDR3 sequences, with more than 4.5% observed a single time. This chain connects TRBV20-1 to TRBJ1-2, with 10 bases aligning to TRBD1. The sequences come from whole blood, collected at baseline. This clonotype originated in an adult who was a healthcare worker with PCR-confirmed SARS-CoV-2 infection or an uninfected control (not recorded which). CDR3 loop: CSARDWTGQGVYGYTF. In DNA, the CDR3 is TGCAGTGCTAGAGATTGGACCGGACAGGGGGTCTATGGCTACACCTTC.